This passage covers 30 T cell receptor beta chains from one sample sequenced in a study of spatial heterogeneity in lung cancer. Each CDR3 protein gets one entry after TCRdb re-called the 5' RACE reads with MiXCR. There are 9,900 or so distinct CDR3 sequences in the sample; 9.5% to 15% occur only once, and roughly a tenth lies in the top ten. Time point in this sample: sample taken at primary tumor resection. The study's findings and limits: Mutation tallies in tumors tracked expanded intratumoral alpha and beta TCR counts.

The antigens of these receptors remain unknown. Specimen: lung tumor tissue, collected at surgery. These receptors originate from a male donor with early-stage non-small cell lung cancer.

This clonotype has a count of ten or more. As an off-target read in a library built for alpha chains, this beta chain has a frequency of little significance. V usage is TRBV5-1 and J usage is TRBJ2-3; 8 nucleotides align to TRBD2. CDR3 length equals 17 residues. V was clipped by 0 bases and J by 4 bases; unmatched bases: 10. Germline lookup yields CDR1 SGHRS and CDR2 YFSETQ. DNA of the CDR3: TGCGCCAGCAGCTTGGTACCGGGAGGGCCCGTGGCAGATACGCAGTATTTT. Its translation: CASSLVPGGPVADTQYF.

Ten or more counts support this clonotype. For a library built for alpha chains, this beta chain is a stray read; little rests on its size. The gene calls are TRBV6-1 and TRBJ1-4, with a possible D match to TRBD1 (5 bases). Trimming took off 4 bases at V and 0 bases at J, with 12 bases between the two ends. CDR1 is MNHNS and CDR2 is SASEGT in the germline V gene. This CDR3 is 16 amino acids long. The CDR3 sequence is CASSVLLQATNEKLFF. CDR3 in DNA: TGTGCCAGCAGTGTTCTTTTACAGGCAACTAATGAAAAACTGTTTTTT.

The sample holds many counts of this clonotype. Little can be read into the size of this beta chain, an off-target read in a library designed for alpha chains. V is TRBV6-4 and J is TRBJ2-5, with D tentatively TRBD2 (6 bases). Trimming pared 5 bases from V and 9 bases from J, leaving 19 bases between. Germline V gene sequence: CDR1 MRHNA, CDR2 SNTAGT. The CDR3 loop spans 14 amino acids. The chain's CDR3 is CASSYHLAPGAQYF. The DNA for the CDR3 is TGTGCCAGCAGTTACCACCTAGCGCCTGGGGCCCAGTACTTC.

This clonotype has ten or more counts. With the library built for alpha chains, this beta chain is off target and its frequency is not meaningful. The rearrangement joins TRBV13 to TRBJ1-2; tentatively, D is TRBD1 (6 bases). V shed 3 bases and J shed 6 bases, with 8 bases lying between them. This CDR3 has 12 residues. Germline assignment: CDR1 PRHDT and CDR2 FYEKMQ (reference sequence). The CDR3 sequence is CASSLEGDGYTF. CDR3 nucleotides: TGTGCCAGCAGCTTGGAGGGGGATGGCTACACCTTC.

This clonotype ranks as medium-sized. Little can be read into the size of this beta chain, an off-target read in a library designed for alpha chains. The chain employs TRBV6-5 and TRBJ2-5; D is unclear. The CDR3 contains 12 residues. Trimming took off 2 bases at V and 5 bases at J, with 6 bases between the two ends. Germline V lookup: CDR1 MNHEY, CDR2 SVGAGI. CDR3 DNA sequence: TGTGCCAGCAGTTACACAGACGAGACCCAGTACTTC. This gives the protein CASSYTDETQYF.

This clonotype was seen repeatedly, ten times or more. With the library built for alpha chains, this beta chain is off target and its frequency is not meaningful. CDR3 bases: TGTGCCATCATGGGGACAGCGAACACCGGGGAGCTGTTTTTT. Translation: CAIMGTANTGELFF. This sequence joins TRBV10-3 and TRBJ2-2, with 7 bases fitting TRBD1. This CDR3 is 14 amino acids long. V gave up 7 bases and J gave up 0 bases; unmatched junction bases: 2. CDR1 and CDR2 (germline): ENHRY, SYGVKD.

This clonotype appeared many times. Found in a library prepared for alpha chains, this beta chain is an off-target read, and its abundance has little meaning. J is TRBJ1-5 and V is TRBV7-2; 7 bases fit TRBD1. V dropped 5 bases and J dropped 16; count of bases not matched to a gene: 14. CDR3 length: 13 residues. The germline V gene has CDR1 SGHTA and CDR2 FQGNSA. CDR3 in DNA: TGTGCCAGCAGCCCCGCCGGGACAGCGAACTGTCATTTT. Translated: CASSPAGTANCHF.

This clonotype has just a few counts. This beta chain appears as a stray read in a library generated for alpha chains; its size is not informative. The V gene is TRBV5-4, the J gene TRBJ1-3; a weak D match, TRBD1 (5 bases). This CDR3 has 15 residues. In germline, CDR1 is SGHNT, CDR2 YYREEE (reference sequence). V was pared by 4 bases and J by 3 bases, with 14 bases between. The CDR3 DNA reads TGTGCCAGCAGCCCCGGCCAGGGTGATGGAAACACCATATATTTT. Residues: CASSPGQGDGNTIYF.

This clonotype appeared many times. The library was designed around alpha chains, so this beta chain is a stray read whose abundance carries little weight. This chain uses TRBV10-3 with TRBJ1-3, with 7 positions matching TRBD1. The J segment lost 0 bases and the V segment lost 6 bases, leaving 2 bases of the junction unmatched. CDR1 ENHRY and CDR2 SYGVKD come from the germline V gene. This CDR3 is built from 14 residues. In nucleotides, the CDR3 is TGTGCCATCAGGCAGGGGGACTCTGGAAACACCATATATTTT. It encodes CAIRQGDSGNTIYF.

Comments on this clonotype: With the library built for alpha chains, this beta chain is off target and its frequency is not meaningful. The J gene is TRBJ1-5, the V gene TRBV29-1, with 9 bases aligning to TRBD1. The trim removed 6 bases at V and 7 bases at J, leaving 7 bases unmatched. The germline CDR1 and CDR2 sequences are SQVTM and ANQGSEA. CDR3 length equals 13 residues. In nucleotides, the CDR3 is TGCAGCGTGCGGGACAGGGCTGGACAGCCCCAGCATTTT. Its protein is CSVRDRAGQPQHF.

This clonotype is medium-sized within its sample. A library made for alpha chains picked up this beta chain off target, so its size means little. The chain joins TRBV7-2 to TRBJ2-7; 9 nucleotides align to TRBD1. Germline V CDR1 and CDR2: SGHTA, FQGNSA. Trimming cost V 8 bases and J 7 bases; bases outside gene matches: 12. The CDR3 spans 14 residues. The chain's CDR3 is CASAAGTGSFEQYF. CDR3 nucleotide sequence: TGTGCCAGCGCCGCTGGGACAGGGTCGTTTGAGCAGTACTTC.

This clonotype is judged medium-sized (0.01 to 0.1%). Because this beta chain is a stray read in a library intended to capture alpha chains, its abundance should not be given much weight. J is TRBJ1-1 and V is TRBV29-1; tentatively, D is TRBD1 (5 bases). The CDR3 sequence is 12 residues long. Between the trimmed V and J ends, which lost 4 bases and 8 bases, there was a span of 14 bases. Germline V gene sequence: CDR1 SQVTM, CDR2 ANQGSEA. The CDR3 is CSVVLWGEEAFF. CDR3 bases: TGCAGCGTTGTCCTCTGGGGGGAGGAAGCTTTCTTT.

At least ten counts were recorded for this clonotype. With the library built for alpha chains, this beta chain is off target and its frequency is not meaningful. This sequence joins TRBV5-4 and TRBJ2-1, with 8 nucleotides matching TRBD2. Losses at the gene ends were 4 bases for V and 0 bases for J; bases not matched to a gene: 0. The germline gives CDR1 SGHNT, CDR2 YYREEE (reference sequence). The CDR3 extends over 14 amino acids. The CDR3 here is CASSRGGSYNEQFF. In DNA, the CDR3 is TGTGCCAGCAGCCGGGGGGGCTCCTACAATGAGCAGTTCTTC.

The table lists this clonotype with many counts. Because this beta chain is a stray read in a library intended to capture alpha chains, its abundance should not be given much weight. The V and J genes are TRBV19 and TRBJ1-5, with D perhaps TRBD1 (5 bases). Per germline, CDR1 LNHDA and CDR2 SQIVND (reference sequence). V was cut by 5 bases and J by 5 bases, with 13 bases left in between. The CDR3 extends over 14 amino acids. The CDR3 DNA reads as TGTGCCAGTAGTCTACCAGGGAGCTATCAGCCCCAGCATTTT. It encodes CASSLPGSYQPQHF.

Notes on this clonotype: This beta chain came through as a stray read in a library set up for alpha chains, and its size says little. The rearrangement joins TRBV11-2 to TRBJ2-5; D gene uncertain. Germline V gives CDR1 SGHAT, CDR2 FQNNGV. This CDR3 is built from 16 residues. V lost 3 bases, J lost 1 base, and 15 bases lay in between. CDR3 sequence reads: CASSFWGNRLQETQYF. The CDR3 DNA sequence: TGTGCCAGCAGCTTTTGGGGAAACCGTCTCCAAGAGACCCAGTACTTC.

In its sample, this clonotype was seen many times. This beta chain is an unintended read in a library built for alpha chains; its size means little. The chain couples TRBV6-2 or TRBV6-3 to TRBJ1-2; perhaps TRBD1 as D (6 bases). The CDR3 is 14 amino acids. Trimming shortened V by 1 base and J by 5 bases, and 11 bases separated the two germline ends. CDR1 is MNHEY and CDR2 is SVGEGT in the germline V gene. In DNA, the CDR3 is TGTGCCAGCAGTTACTTGGGGGCCGGATATGGCTACACCTTC. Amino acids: CASSYLGAGYGYTF.

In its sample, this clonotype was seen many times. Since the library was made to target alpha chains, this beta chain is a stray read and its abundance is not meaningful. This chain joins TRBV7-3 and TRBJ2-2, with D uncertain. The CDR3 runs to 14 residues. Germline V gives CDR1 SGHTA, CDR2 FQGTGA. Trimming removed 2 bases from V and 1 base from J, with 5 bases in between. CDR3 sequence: CASSLDGNTGELFF. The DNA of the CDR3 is TGTGCCAGCAGCTTAGATGGGAACACCGGGGAGCTGTTTTTT. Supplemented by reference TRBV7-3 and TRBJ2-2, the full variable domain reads GAGVSQTPSNKVTEKGKYVELRCDPISGHTALYWYRQSLGQGPEFLIYFQGTGAADDSGLPNDRFFAVRPEGSVSTLKIQRTERGDSAVYLCASSLDGNTGELFFGEGSRLTVL.

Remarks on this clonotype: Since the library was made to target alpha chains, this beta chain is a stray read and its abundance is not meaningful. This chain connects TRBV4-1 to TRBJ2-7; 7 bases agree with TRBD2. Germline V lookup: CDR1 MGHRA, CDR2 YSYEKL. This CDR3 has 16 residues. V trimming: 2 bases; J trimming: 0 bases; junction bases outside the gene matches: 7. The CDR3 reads CASSQYAGDISYEQYF. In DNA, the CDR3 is TGCGCCAGCAGCCAATACGCGGGAGATATCTCCTACGAGCAGTACTTC.

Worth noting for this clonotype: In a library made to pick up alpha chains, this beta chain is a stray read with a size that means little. The CDR3 spells CAISGNGDTEAFF. The CDR3 bases are TGTGCCATCAGTGGTAACGGGGATACTGAAGCTTTCTTT. The chain links TRBV10-3 to TRBJ1-1; D is ambiguous. The CDR3 runs to 13 residues. Trimming cost V 4 bases and J 5 bases, with 11 bases left between them. The germline V gene encodes CDR1 ENHRY and CDR2 SYGVKD.

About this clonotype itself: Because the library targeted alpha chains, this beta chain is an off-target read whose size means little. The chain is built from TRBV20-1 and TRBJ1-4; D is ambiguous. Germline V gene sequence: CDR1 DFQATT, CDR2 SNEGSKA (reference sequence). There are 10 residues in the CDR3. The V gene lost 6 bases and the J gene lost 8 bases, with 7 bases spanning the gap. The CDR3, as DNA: TGCAGTGCGCGGGAAGAAAAACTGTTTTTT. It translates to CSAREEKLFF.

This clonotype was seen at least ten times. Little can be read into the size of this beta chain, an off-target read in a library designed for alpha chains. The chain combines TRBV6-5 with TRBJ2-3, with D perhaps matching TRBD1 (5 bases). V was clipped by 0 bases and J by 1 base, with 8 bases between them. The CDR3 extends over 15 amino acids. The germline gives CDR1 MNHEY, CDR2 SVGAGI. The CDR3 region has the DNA TGTGCCAGCAGTTACTCCCAGGGCGGCACAGATACGCAGTATTTT. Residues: CASSYSQGGTDTQYF.

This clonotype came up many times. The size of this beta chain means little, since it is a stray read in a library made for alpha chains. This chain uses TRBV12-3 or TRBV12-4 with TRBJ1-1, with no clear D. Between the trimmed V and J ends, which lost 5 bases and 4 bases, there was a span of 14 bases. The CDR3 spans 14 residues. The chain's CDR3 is CASSALRGATEAFF. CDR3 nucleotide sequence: TGTGCCAGCAGTGCCCTCCGAGGAGCCACTGAAGCTTTCTTT.

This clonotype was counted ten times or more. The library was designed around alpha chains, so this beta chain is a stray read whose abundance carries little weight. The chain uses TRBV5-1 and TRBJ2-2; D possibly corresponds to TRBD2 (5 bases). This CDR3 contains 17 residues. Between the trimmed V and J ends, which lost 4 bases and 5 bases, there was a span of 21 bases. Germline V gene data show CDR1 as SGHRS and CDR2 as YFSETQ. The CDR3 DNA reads TGCGCCAGCAGCCCGGCCGGGGTCGCGTTCGGGACCGGGGAGCTGTTTTTT. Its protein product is CASSPAGVAFGTGELFF.

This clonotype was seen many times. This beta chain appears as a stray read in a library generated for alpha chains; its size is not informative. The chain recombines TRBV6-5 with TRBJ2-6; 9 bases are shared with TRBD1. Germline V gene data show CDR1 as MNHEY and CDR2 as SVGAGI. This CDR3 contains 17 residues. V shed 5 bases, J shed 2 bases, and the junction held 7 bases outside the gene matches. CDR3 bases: TGTGCCAGCAGTGCTCCGGGACAGGGAGCTGGGGCCAACGTCCTGACTTTC. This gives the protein CASSAPGQGAGANVLTF.

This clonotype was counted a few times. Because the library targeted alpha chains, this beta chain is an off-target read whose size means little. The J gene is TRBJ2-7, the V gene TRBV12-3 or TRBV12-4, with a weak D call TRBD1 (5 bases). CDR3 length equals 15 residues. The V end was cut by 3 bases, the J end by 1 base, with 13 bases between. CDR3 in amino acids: CASSFPAAGSYEQYF. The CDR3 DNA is TGTGCCAGCAGTTTCCCCGCGGCAGGGTCCTACGAGCAGTACTTC.

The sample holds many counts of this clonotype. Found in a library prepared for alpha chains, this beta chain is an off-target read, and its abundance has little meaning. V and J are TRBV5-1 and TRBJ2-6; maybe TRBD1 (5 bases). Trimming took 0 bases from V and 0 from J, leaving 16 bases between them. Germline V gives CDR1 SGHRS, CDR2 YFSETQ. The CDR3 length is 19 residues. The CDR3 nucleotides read TGCGCCAGCAGCTTGGCGCCGACAGCAAGTAACTCTGGGGCCAACGTCCTGACTTTC. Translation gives CASSLAPTASNSGANVLTF.

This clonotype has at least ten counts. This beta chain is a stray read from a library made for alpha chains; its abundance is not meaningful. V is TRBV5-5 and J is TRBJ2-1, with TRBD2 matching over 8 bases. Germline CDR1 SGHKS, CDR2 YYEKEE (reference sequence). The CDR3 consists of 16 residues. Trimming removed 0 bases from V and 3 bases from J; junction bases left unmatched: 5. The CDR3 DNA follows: TGTGCCAGCAGCTTGGCAGCGGGAGCTCTCTACAATGAGCAGTTCTTC. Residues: CASSLAAGALYNEQFF.

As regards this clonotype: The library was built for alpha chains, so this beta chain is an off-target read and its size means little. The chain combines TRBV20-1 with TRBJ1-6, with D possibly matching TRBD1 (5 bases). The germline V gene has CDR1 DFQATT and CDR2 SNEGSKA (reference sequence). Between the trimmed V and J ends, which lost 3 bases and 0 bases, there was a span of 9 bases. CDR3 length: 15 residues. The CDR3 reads CSARTASSYNSPLHF. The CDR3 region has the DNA TGCAGTGCTAGGACAGCTAGCTCCTATAATTCACCCCTCCACTTT.

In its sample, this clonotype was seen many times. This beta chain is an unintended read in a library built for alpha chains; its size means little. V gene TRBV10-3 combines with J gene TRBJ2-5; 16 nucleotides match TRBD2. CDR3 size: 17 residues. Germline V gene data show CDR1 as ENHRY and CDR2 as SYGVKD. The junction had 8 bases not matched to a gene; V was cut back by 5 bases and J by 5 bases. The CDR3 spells CAISPGLAGGPQETQYF. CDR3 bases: TGTGCCATCAGTCCGGGACTAGCGGGAGGGCCTCAGGAGACCCAGTACTTC.

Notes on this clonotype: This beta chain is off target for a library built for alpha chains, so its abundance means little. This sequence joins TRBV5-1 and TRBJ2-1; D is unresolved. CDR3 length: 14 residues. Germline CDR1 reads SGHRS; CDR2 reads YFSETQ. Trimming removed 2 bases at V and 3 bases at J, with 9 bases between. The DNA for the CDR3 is TGCGCCAGCAGCTTCTACTTCGACTACAATGAGCAGTTCTTC. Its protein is CASSFYFDYNEQFF.